This T cell receptor (beta chain) was documented in a study of T cell repertoires in ileal Crohn's disease (dated by TCRdb to between 2019 and 2020). Describing the broader study: The median duration of disease was roughly 7.6 years, and at the time of surgery approximately 33% of patients were active smokers. Endoscopic postoperative recurrence was defined by a Rutgeerts score above i0. M6 samples were neoterminal ileum biopsies taken at postoperative colonoscopy. A prospective multicentre cohort supplied the 55 to 65 Crohn's disease patients whose TCR repertoires were analysed. The study was conducted in parallel with a multicentre cohort built to find predictors of early endoscopic recurrence after ileocolonic resection. A total of around 150 mucosal samples from roughly 60 patients were sequenced, with samples obtained at several locations on the surgical specimen and at postoperative endoscopy. Postoperative therapy was given to about half of the patients, with thiopurines administered to ten to eleven patients and anti-TNF agents administered to 15 to 20 patients. Every patient underwent surgery because of a complication, which was stricturing disease in around 61% of cases and penetrating disease in approximately 40%.

The sample's time point label, in plain terms: neoterminal ileum biopsy at postoperative endoscopy, about 6 months after surgery. To be eligible, patients had to be adults with ileal or ileocolonic Crohn's disease and an indication for ileocolonic resection. Before DNA extraction, whole ileal mucosal biopsies were kept frozen at -80 degrees C. Genomic DNA was isolated from frozen whole biopsies using a TRizol-based method, and the DNA was quantified with a NanoDrop 2000 spectrophotometer. For commercial TCRB immunosequencing, about 500 nanograms of biopsy DNA were submitted for each sample. CDR3 regions were amplified from genomic DNA by Adaptive Biotechnology using a two-step, amplification bias-controlled multiplex PCR. In the first PCR, primers covered every V and J gene segment, and in the second PCR, barcodes and Illumina adapters were added. CDR3 libraries were sequenced using an Illumina instrument. The authors processed their data as follows. Vendor-provided pipelines were combined with custom analysis of raw data in R/Bioconductor under R version 3.3.0. Clonality, ranging from 0 to 1, was calculated as the inverse of the normalised Shannon entropy of all productive clones. High-frequency clones were defined as the repertoire share of the top 100 clones, retaining only clones passing a 95% confidence test. The Simpson index measured repertoire diversity, and the Morisita-Horn index measured overlap between samples. TCRdb provides this immuneACCESS table in a form limited to in-frame rearrangements. Some clones are lacking; in checked studies, under half of them reflect an unresolved V gene, and why the rest are absent is not known. V, J and clone size reflect that table, while D and trimming were determined from the DNA. The sample contains 7,400 or so clones, approximately 77% of them found a single time. In total, the top ten clones hold roughly 10% of the sample.

Summary of the overall study and its limitations: Only a subgroup of patients, of unstated size, had their mucosal CD4 and CD8 T cells sorted and sequenced. Endoscopic recurrence was found to be associated with higher high-frequency clone percentages at surgery, and recurrence was observed in all patients with clonality above 26.8% (18/57). A significantly higher proportion of clonal expansions was observed in active smokers at surgery than in non-smokers (about 25% vs 20%, p=0.02). Compared with CD4 T cells, sorted CD8 T cells held more high-frequency clones, which suggests that the mucosal expansions were mostly CD8. Within the first year after surgery, the timing of postoperative endoscopy varied, and the median delay was 6.9 months.

V loses 6 bases at its end and J loses 5 bases; junction bases beyond the gene matches: 9. The CDR3 covers 14 residues, taking in both the cysteine and the phenylalanine. Just CDR3 DNA is preserved here, 42 bases in frame from base 1. The germline V gene (reference sequence) gives CDR1 as LNHDA and CDR2 as SQIVND. Of note for this clone: Its antigen is not yet known. Within one base of it there is no much larger clone, and no base qualities were kept.

The origin of this receptor is an adult with Crohn's disease. The receptor chain draws on TRBV19 and TRBJ1-1; 7 central nucleotides agree with TRBD1. Material for sequencing was ileal tissue. CDR3 loop: CASRTGSSRTEAFF. The nucleotides are TGTGCCAGTAGGACAGGGAGCAGTAGGACTGAAGCTTTCTTT.